Below, 27 T cell receptor beta chains from the same sample are listed, as sequenced in a study of early T cells in non-severe SARS-CoV-2 infection. TCRdb reprocessed the 5' RACE reads via MiXCR and lists one record per CDR3 protein. The table records some 80,000 distinct CDR3 sequences, about 9.4% of them present only once. Here the sequenced sample was whole blood, taken at baseline. Every receptor here comes from an adult who was a healthcare worker with PCR-confirmed SARS-CoV-2 infection or an uninfected control (not recorded which).

The gene calls are TRBV10-3 and TRBJ2-2; 12 positions agree with TRBD1. CDR3 length: 18 amino acids. The germline gives CDR1 ENHRY, CDR2 SYGVKD. V lost 2 bases, J lost 0 bases, and 4 bases stayed unmatched. For the CDR3, the DNA is TGTGCCATCAGTGAGGTCGGGACAGGGGGCGCGAACACCGGGGAGCTGTTTTTT. Its protein is CAISEVGTGGANTGELFF.

Ten or more counts support this clonotype. This CDR3 is CASSPTWGSDEQYF. CDR3 nucleotide sequence: TGTGCCAGCAGCCCGACTTGGGGTAGTGACGAGCAGTACTTC. The chain couples TRBV4-2 to TRBJ2-7; D uncertain. The germline V gene has CDR1 LGHNA and CDR2 YNFKEQ. The germline V and J ends were trimmed by 4 bases and 5 bases, with 15 bases remaining between them. This CDR3 has 14 amino acids.

There are a few counts of this clonotype. The rearrangement uses TRBV6-6 and TRBJ2-3; D uncertain. Per the germline V gene, CDR1 is MNHNY and CDR2 is SVGAGI (reference sequence). The CDR3 is 13 residues long. Trimming removed 0 bases at V and 5 bases at J, with 6 bases between. CDR3 amino acids: CASSYSPGDTQYF. The CDR3 DNA reads as TGTGCCAGCAGTTACTCTCCGGGAGATACGCAGTATTTT.

This clonotype was found a few times. The chain joins TRBV6-6 to TRBJ2-1; D might be TRBD2 (6 bases). Germline V gene data show CDR1 as MNHNY and CDR2 as SVGAGI (reference sequence). V lost 5 bases and J 10 bases, leaving 12 bases between the germline ends. There are 12 residues in the CDR3. The CDR3 nucleotides read TGTGCCAGCAGTCCCGGGGGTCGGGAGCAGTTCTTC. Translated, it gives CASSPGGREQFF.

This clonotype appeared many times. This rearrangement joins TRBV6-1 to TRBJ2-5; 7 bases line up with TRBD2. The ends lost 7 bases at V and 3 bases at J; junction bases unmatched: 5. This CDR3 spans 13 amino acids. Germline lookup yields CDR1 MNHNS and CDR2 SASEGT. The CDR3 region has the DNA TGTGCCAGCACCGAACGGGAGGAAGAGACCCAGTACTTC. Its protein product is CASTEREEETQYF.

This clonotype was seen many times. The chain has TRBV7-6 and TRBJ2-1; TRBD2 matches 7 bases. Germline trimming cut 2 bases from V and 6 bases from J; bases unmatched to any gene: 1. Germline V gene sequence: CDR1 SGHVS, CDR2 FNYEAQ. This CDR3 is built from 13 residues. The CDR3, as DNA: TGTGCCAGCAGCTTAACTAGCGTCAATGAGCAGTTCTTC. Protein product: CASSLTSVNEQFF.

V usage is TRBV6-4 and J usage is TRBJ2-3, with D perhaps matching TRBD1 or TRBD2 (5 bases each). This CDR3 is 14 amino acids long. V was cut by 2 bases and J by 4 bases, with 10 bases left in between. The germline gives CDR1 MRHNA, CDR2 SNTAGT. Here the CDR3 reads CASSDEGSADTQYF. The CDR3 coding sequence is TGTGCCAGCAGTGACGAGGGGAGCGCAGATACGCAGTATTTT.

This clonotype was seen a handful of times. The chain carries TRBV7-9 and TRBJ2-1; unclear D gene. CDR1 is SEHNR and CDR2 is FQNEAQ in the germline V gene (reference sequence). V gave up 3 bases and J gave up 9 bases, with 3 bases separating them. The CDR3 has 10 amino acids. Here the CDR3 DNA reads TGTGCCAGCAGCTTCGGTGAGCAGTTCTTC. It translates to CASSFGEQFF. Based on the CDR3 plus reference TRBV7-9 and TRBJ2-1, the full variable domain is DTGVSQNPRHKITKRGQNVTFRCDPISEHNRLYWYRQTLGQGPEFLTYFQNEAQLEKSRLLSDRFSAERPKGSFSTLEIQRTEQGDSAMYLCASSFGEQFFGPGTRLTVL.

This clonotype has just a few counts. The CDR3 DNA reads TGCGCCAGCAGCCAAGATTGGCAGGGAGTCCATGAAAAACTGTTTTTT. It yields the protein CASSQDWQGVHEKLFF. The J gene is TRBJ1-4, the V gene TRBV4-1; weak D call: TRBD1 (5 bases). Trimming shortened V by 0 bases and J by 6 bases, and 14 bases separated the two germline ends. CDR1 is MGHRA, CDR2 YSYEKL, per germline. CDR3 length equals 16 residues.

The chain is built from TRBV20-1 and TRBJ2-5; tentative D call: TRBD2 (5 bases). Germline V CDR1 and CDR2: DFQATT, SNEGSKA (reference sequence). The CDR3 totals 14 residues. With 3 bases removed from V and 5 bases from J, the gap between germline ends came to 16 bases. The CDR3 loop is CSAREADRFETQYF. The CDR3 nucleotides are TGCAGTGCTAGGGAGGCAGACCGGTTCGAGACCCAGTACTTC.

This rearrangement joins TRBV11-2 to TRBJ2-1; D might be TRBD2 (6 bases). V lost 4 bases, J lost 5 bases, and 12 bases lay in between. There are 14 residues in the CDR3. The germline CDR1 and CDR2 sequences are SGHAT and FQNNGV. The CDR3 is CASSSLEGHNEQFF. The CDR3 DNA follows: TGTGCCAGCAGCTCCCTGGAGGGGCACAATGAGCAGTTCTTC.

The V gene is TRBV27, the J gene TRBJ1-4; unclear D gene. The CDR3 is 14 residues long. The germline gives CDR1 MNHEY, CDR2 SMNVEV (reference sequence). Trimming cost V 3 bases and J 4 bases, with 9 bases left between them. The CDR3 is CASSFGGGNEKLFF. The CDR3 DNA follows: TGTGCCAGCAGTTTCGGAGGTGGTAATGAAAAACTGTTTTTT.

This clonotype was counted between two and nine times. The chain has TRBV11-2 and TRBJ2-5; D not certain. This CDR3 region has 14 residues. Between the trimmed V and J ends, which lost 7 bases and 9 bases, there was a span of 21 bases. CDR1 and CDR2 (germline): SGHAT, FQNNGV. The CDR3 sequence is CASTSETRAMAQYF. The DNA for the CDR3 is TGTGCCAGCACCTCGGAGACTCGGGCCATGGCCCAGTACTTC. Looking up the rest from reference TRBV11-2 and TRBJ2-5 gives the full variable domain: EAGVAQSPRYKIIEKRQSVAFWCNPISGHATLYWYQQILGQGPKLLIQFQNNGVVDDSQLPKDRFSAERLKGVDSTLKIQPAKLEDSAVYLCASTSETRAMAQYFGPGTRLLVL.

This chain joins TRBV30 and TRBJ2-1; D is undetermined. V dropped 0 bases and J dropped 8 bases, with 8 bases sitting between them. The CDR3 extends over 12 amino acids. The germline CDR1 and CDR2 sequences are GTSNPN and SVGIG (reference sequence). The CDR3 coding sequence is TGTGCCTGGAGTGTAGGTGGACATGAGCAGTTCTTC. It is translated as CAWSVGGHEQFF. The variable domain in full, with the rest retrieved from reference TRBV30 and TRBJ2-1, is SQTIHQWPATLVQPVGSPLSLECTVEGTSNPNLYWYRQAAGRGLQLLFYSVGIGQISSEVPQNLSASRPQDRQFILSSKKLLLSDSGFYLCAWSVGGHEQFFGPGTRLTVL.

Ten or more counts support this clonotype. V is TRBV4-1 and J is TRBJ2-3; TRBD2 is a possible D gene (6 bases). The length of the CDR3 is 13 residues. V was pared by 5 bases and J by 4 bases, with 10 bases between. Germline CDR1 is MGHRA and CDR2 is YSYEKL. Here the CDR3 reads CASSGGSSDTQYF. CDR3 nucleotide sequence: TGCGCCAGCAGCGGAGGGTCATCAGATACGCAGTATTTT.

This clonotype has ten or more counts. The V and J genes are TRBV20-1 and TRBJ2-7, with 7 positions matching TRBD2. Germline V gene lookup returns CDR1 DFQATT and CDR2 SNEGSKA (reference sequence). The CDR3 sequence is 12 residues long. V shed 2 bases and J 7 bases; nucleotides not matched to a gene: 5. In nucleotides, the CDR3 is TGCAGTGCTAGACTAGCGGATTATGAGCAGTACTTC. Amino acid sequence: CSARLADYEQYF.

This clonotype has more than one count but fewer than ten. This chain joins TRBV11-2 and TRBJ2-7, with TRBD1 identical over 12 bases. This CDR3 is 15 amino acids long. The V gene end was trimmed by 0 bases and the J gene end by 7 bases; junction bases not matched to a gene: 4. From germline, CDR1 is SGHAT and CDR2 FQNNGV. For the CDR3, the DNA is TGTGCCAGCAGCTTAGATGGGACAGGGGGCGAGGAGCAGTACTTC. Translating gives CASSLDGTGGEEQYF.

Many counts were recorded for this clonotype. The chain has TRBV7-9 and TRBJ2-2; D unresolved. Per the germline V gene, CDR1 is SEHNR and CDR2 is FQNEAQ (reference sequence). Trimming shortened V by 6 bases and J by 4 bases, and 6 bases separated the two germline ends. CDR3 length: 12 amino acids. CDR3 bases: TGTGCCAGCAGGAGCCCCACCGGGGAGCTGTTTTTT. Amino acids: CASRSPTGELFF.

Ten or more counts support this clonotype. The chain has TRBV2 and TRBJ1-4, with D unclear. CDR3 length equals 14 residues. The ends were cut back, 4 bases at V and 8 bases at J, with 14 bases in the middle. Germline assignment: CDR1 SNHLY and CDR2 FYNNEI. For the CDR3, the DNA is TGTGCCAGCAGTGCCCAGGCGTTAGGGGAAAAACTGTTTTTT. It specifies CASSAQALGEKLFF.

Ten or more counts support this clonotype. At one of its ends the junction is not consistent with the germline gene, which may arise from a read error. The genes are TRBV10-1 and TRBJ2-7, with 10 bases that match TRBD2. Germline V gene data show CDR1 as WNHNN and CDR2 as SYGVQD (reference sequence). The length of the CDR3 is 13 residues. For the CDR3, the DNA is TGCGCCAGCAGTACTAGCGGGGACTACGGGCAGTACTTC. Translated, it gives CASSTSGDYGQYF.

This clonotype was seen many times. The rearrangement joins TRBV30 to TRBJ2-7, with TRBD1 matching 7 bases. The CDR3 has 13 amino acids. The junction had 7 bases not matched to a gene; V was cut back by 2 bases and J by 6 bases. The germline gives CDR1 GTSNPN, CDR2 SVGIG (reference sequence). DNA for the CDR3: TGTGCCTGGAGTAAAGACAGGGAAAGCGAGCAGTACTTC. Protein product: CAWSKDRESEQYF.

This clonotype was recorded a few times. This chain connects TRBV5-4 to TRBJ1-5, with a tentative D call TRBD1 (5 bases). CDR3 size: 17 residues. Germline CDR1 reads SGHNT; CDR2 reads YYREEE (reference sequence). Trimming took off 0 bases at V and 1 base at J, with 14 bases between the two ends. The CDR3 spells CASSLGGDRVSNQPQHF. CDR3 nucleotides: TGTGCCAGCAGCTTGGGGGGGGACCGGGTGAGCAATCAGCCCCAGCATTTT.

Concerning this clonotype itself: Without the conserved terminal phenylalanine or tryptophan, this CDR3 likely stems from a read error. The V and J genes are TRBV13 and TRBJ2-7, with TRBD1 as a possible D gene (5 bases). The CDR3 spans 14 residues. V gave up 3 bases and J gave up 0 bases, with 9 bases separating them. Germline V CDR1 and CDR2: PRHDT, FYEKMQ (reference sequence). In DNA, the CDR3 is TGTGCCAGCAGCTTCATGGGGCTCTCCTACGAGCAGTACTCC. Protein: CASSFMGLSYEQYS.

This clonotype came up many times. This chain joins TRBV28 and TRBJ2-2; 12 positions match TRBD2. CDR1 is MDHEN, CDR2 SYDVKM, per germline. The CDR3 has 15 residues. The V segment lost 8 bases and the J segment 6 bases; nucleotides outside the gene matches: 7. This CDR3 reads CASSWASGRAGELFF. The CDR3 DNA is TGTGCCAGCTCCTGGGCTAGCGGGAGGGCCGGGGAGCTGTTTTTT.

The table lists this clonotype with many counts. The gene calls are TRBV20-1 and TRBJ2-7; the D is unclear. The CDR3 totals 16 residues. The V end was cut by 0 bases, the J end by 5 bases, with 20 bases between. CDR1 and CDR2 from the germline V gene are DFQATT and SNEGSKA (reference sequence). CDR3 loop: CSARDLLGKETDEQYF. The CDR3 bases are TGCAGTGCTAGAGATCTATTAGGGAAGGAGACGGACGAGCAGTACTTC.

The table lists this clonotype with many counts. CDR3 sequence (DNA): TGTGCCAGCAGTGCCACGCGAAGCACCATATATTTT. Translated, it gives CASSATRSTIYF. The chain employs TRBV12-3 or TRBV12-4 and TRBJ1-3; D remains unclear. V was clipped by 5 bases and J by 9 bases, with 11 bases between them. The length of the CDR3 is 12 residues.

This rearrangement joins TRBV28 to TRBJ2-1, with D maybe TRBD1 (8 bases). V was trimmed by 6 bases and J by 4 bases, leaving 16 bases between them. The CDR3 extends over 15 amino acids. Germline values: CDR1 MDHEN, CDR2 SYDVKM. CDR3 coding DNA: TGTGCCAGCAGACAACAGGGGGGGAATTACAATGAGCAGTTCTTC. It yields the protein CASRQQGGNYNEQFF.